These T cell receptor beta chains were read from a single sample in a study of blood T cells in healthy people across ages. TCRdb re-called the 5' RACE reads with MiXCR, one entry per CDR3 protein. This repertoire shows 1.5 million to 2 million distinct CDR3 sequences, 49% found once; its top ten account for around 2.1%. The sequenced material came from blood. Source of these receptors: a woman aged 40 to 50 in good health. The CDR3 runs from the conserved cysteine through the conserved F or W. The D gene is left open where the match is weak. Expanded clones get a size class; other rows say once, few or many, or leave the size out.

TGTGCCAGCAGCTTACGGGCGGGGACATTCTCCCACGAGCAGTACTTC,CASSLRAGTFSHEQYF,NA,TRBV7-3,NA,TRBJ2-7
TGCAGTGCTAACAGGGGTGGGACCCAGTACTTC,CSANRGGTQYF,TRBD1,TRBV20-1,NA,TRBJ2-5
TGTGCCAGCAGCCAAAAACAAGCCGGAGTTGAGGGCTACACCTTC,CASSQKQAGVEGYTF,NA,TRBV12-3/TRBV12-4,NA,TRBJ1-2
TGTGCCAGCAGTGTATCTACAGGGGGCGAGCAGTACTTC,CASSVSTGGEQYF,TRBD1,TRBV12-3/TRBV12-4,NA,TRBJ2-7
TGTGCCAGCAGGGCGGACAGGGCCCCAGAATACGAGCAGTACTTC,CASRADRAPEYEQYF,TRBD1,TRBV6-5,few,TRBJ2-7
TGCGCCAGCAGCCCCGGGACAGGGGGCGATGAGCAGTTCTTC,CASSPGTGGDEQFF,TRBD1,TRBV5-1,few,TRBJ2-1
TGTGCCAGCAGTGAAGGGAGCGGGGGACGCAATGAGCAGTACTTC,CASSEGSGGRNEQYF,TRBD2,TRBV6-1,NA,TRBJ2-7
TGTGCCAGCAGCTCCCAAGACAGACTCTATGGCTACACCTTC,CASSSQDRLYGYTF,NA,TRBV11-2,few,TRBJ1-2
TGTGCCAGCAGTTTTATGACTAGCGGGGGGGCTAGAATCTACGAGCAGTACTTC,CASSFMTSGGARIYEQYF,TRBD2,TRBV7-2,few,TRBJ2-7
TGTGCCAGCAGTTACTCGAAACGACAGCAAGGGGATACGCAGTATTTT,CASSYSKRQQGDTQYF,NA,TRBV6-2/TRBV6-3,few,TRBJ2-3
TGTGCCAGCTCACCGGGACTAGCCTCGTATGGAACCCAGTACTTC,CASSPGLASYGTQYF,TRBD2,TRBV18,NA,TRBJ2-5
TGCAGTGCTAGAGATCTCGACAGGCGAGAGACCCAGTACTTC,CSARDLDRRETQYF,NA,TRBV20-1,NA,TRBJ2-5
TGTGCCAGCTCACCACCACTAGCGGGGGTGATCTCTGGGGCCAACGTCCTGACTTTC,CASSPPLAGVISGANVLTF,TRBD2,TRBV18,NA,TRBJ2-6
TGTGCCAGCAGCCTAGGCATCTCTGGGGCCAACGTCCTGACTTTC,CASSLGISGANVLTF,NA,TRBV7-2,many,TRBJ2-6
TGCAGTGCTTCGGGAGGACAGGGCATTCAAGAGACCCAGTACTTC,CSASGGQGIQETQYF,NA,TRBV20-1,NA,TRBJ2-5
TGCGCCAGCAACCAAAAGGGACTGGCCTACAATGAGCAGTTCTTC,CASNQKGLAYNEQFF,NA,TRBV4-3,NA,TRBJ2-1
TGCAGCGTTGAAGACGGGACAGGGACGGGCGGCTACACCTTC,CSVEDGTGTGGYTF,TRBD1,TRBV29-1,few,TRBJ1-2
TGTGCCAGCAGCGGGATCTGGGGTATGACAGATACGCAGTATTTT,CASSGIWGMTDTQYF,NA,TRBV9,NA,TRBJ2-3
TGTGCCACCAGTGGCCCAGGAGTGGAGACCCAGTACTTC,CATSGPGVETQYF,NA,TRBV24-1,few,TRBJ2-5
TGTGCCAGCAGCCAAGATTCGAATATCGAAGAGACCCAGTACTTC,CASSQDSNIEETQYF,NA,TRBV4-2,many,TRBJ2-5
TGTGCCAGCAGCGCCCCGGGACAGAAGCAGTTCTTC,CASSAPGQKQFF,TRBD1,TRBV7-8,NA,TRBJ2-1
TGTGCCAGCAGCCAAGAGGACAGACTCTACAATGAGCAGTTCTTC,CASSQEDRLYNEQFF,NA,TRBV3-1,NA,TRBJ2-1
TGCGCCAGGACCTATGATACGCAGTATTTT,CARTYDTQYF,NA,TRBV5-1,NA,TRBJ2-3
TGTGCCAGCACCCCGACCGGGACAGGGAACCTAGAGCAGTACTTC,CASTPTGTGNLEQYF,TRBD1,TRBV28,NA,TRBJ2-7
TGTGCCAGCAGTTTGGCAGCAGGGGGGAGTCAGCCCCAGCATTTT,CASSLAAGGSQPQHF,TRBD1,TRBV12-3/TRBV12-4,NA,TRBJ1-5
TGTGCCAGCAGTTACAGTCCGGGGGCCGGCCAAGAGGCCCAGTACTTC,CASSYSPGAGQEAQYF,NA,TRBV6-5,NA,TRBJ2-5
TGTGCCAGCAGTTACGCCCGCAGGACGTATTACAATGAGCAGTTCTTC,CASSYARRTYYNEQFF,NA,TRBV6-5,NA,TRBJ2-1
TGTGCCAGCAGCCAACTTACAGGGGCGCTAGCCAAAAACATTCAGTACTTC,CASSQLTGALAKNIQYF,TRBD1,TRBV3-1,few,TRBJ2-4
TGTGCCACCAGCAGACGGCCACCGGGACAGGGTAGAAATGAGCAGTTCTTC,CATSRRPPGQGRNEQFF,TRBD1,TRBV15,once,TRBJ2-1
TGTGCCAGCAGTTTCACGGGGGTCCCCTCTGGGGCCAACGTCCTGACTTTC,CASSFTGVPSGANVLTF,NA,TRBV12-3/TRBV12-4,few,TRBJ2-6
TGTGCCAGCAGCTTTGTGGCTAGCGGGGAGCAGTTCTTC,CASSFVASGEQFF,TRBD2,TRBV5-6,NA,TRBJ2-1